What follows is one T cell receptor beta chain and its context. The data stem from a study of CD8 T cells in Susac syndrome. Isolation of CD8+ and CD4+ T cells was performed negatively, whereas enrichment of TEMRA cells was done by FACS. RNA totalling about 0.45 to 1 ug underwent reverse transcription with random hexamers. MiXCR, applied by TCRdb to the immunoSEQ multiplex PCR reads, yields one record per CDR3 protein. The sample consists of around 120,000 distinct CDR3 sequences, less than 95% of them appearing once. Sequenced material: CD4+ T cells from PBMCs. The TCR was taken from a human donor with multiple sclerosis.

CDR3 bases: TGTGCCAGCAGCGGTCGACAGGGGGCCGTAGATACGCAGTATTTT. Translating gives CASSGRQGAVDTQYF. The chain links TRBV9 to TRBJ2-3, with 10 bases fitting TRBD1. Trimming at V came to 3 bases and at J to 5 bases, leaving 6 bases not matched to a gene. The CDR3 covers 15 residues. Germline assignment: CDR1 SGDLS and CDR2 YYNGEE.